The rows below give T cell receptor beta chains drawn from one sample of a study of OX40 agonist ivuxolimab in advanced cancers. Profiling relied on immunoSEQ multiplex PCR, and the TCRdb table lists in-frame clones only, not all of them. This sample has more than 50,000 clones; roughly nine tenths occur once, and the top ten carry around 20%. The source material was CD4+ or CD8+ T cells sorted from blood, sampled in a trial of the OX40 agonist ivuxolimab. These TCRs come from an adult with an advanced solid tumor such as melanoma, head and neck, liver or kidney cancer. Both conserved end residues are part of each CDR3. The D gene is left open where the match is weak. The size entry is marked missing in some rows and otherwise reads once, few, many or a size class.

>TRBJ1-5|.|.|TRBV5-5
CASSSGGDDQPQHF
TGTGCCAGCAGTTCTGGCGGGGACGATCAGCCCCAGCATTTT
>TRBJ1-1|.|.|TRBV4-1
CASSQGLGLTEAFF
TGCGCCAGCAGCCAAGGATTGGGTTTGACTGAAGCTTTCTTT
>TRBJ2-7|TRBD2|.|TRBV5-4
CASSPRGDGYEQYF
TGTGCCAGCAGCCCGCGGGGGGACGGCTACGAGCAGTACTTC
>TRBJ1-1|.|few|TRBV4-1
CASSQDLRRWDTEAFF
TGCGCCAGCAGCCAAGATCTTAGGAGATGGGACACTGAAGCTTTCTTT
>TRBJ2-1|.|.|TRBV10-3
CASEPGANRVYNEQFF
TGTGCCAGTGAACCCGGGGCTAATAGGGTCTACAATGAGCAGTTCTTC
>TRBJ1-1|.|.|TRBV2
CASSLVGVNTEAFF
TGTGCCAGCAGTTTGGTTGGAGTGAACACTGAAGCTTTCTTT
>TRBJ2-5|.|.|TRBV6-5
CATLSGVPGETQYF
TGTGCCACCCTTTCCGGGGTACCAGGGGAGACCCAGTACTTC
>TRBJ1-5|.|.|TRBV7-2
CASSLGQGAIQPQHF
TGTGCCAGCAGCTTAGGGCAGGGTGCTATTCAGCCCCAGCATTTT
>TRBJ1-1|TRBD1|.|TRBV27
CASSERGPTEAFF
TGTGCCAGCAGCGAGAGGGGGCCCACTGAAGCTTTCTTT
>TRBJ2-5|.|once|TRBV27
CASSLGETQYF
TGTGCCAGCAGTTTAGGGGAGACCCAGTACTTC
>TRBJ1-2|.|.|TRBV19
CASSLGTVGFNYGYTF
TGTGCCAGTAGTCTAGGTACGGTAGGCTTCAACTATGGCTACACCTTC
>TRBJ2-7|.|once|TRBV4-2
CASSRGLLRGYEQYF
TGTGCCAGCAGCCGGGGACTACTAAGGGGGTACGAGCAGTACTTC
>TRBJ2-1|TRBD1|.|TRBV7-9
CASNPPDRALYNEQFF
TGTGCCAGCAACCCCCCGGACAGGGCCCTGTACAATGAGCAGTTCTTC
>TRBJ2-1|.|once|TRBV11-2
CASSFRQDNEQFF
TGTGCCAGCAGTTTCAGACAGGACAATGAGCAGTTCTTC
>TRBJ2-5|.|.|TRBV29-1
CSVESSDIRERFQYF
TGCAGCGTAGAATCGTCAGACATACGAGAGAGGTTCCAGTACTTC
>TRBJ1-2|.|.|TRBV9
CASSGLDTNTNYGYTF
TGTGCCAGCAGCGGATTGGACACGAATACTAACTATGGCTACACCTTC
>TRBJ1-1|.|.|TRBV4-1
CASSLGPGSEAFF
TGCGCCAGCAGCTTGGGACCAGGGAGTGAAGCTTTCTTT
>TRBJ2-7|.|.|TRBV6-1
CASSEGLGPFYEQYF
TGTGCCAGCAGTGAAGGGCTAGGCCCATTTTACGAGCAGTACTTC
>TRBJ2-7|.|.|TRBV4-1
CASSQGAGYEQYF
TGCGCCAGCAGCCAGGGGGCAGGTTACGAGCAGTACTTC
>TRBJ2-7|.|once|TRBV4-1
CASSHTGPREEQYF
TGCGCCAGCAGCCATACCGGGCCTCGGGAAGAGCAGTACTTC
>TRBJ2-2|.|.|TRBV6-6
CASSYLYTGELFF
TGTGCCAGCAGTTACCTCTACACCGGGGAGCTGTTTTTT
>TRBJ1-6|TRBD1|.|TRBV6-6
CASSSDDRVHNSPLHF
TGTGCCAGCAGTTCTGACGACAGGGTTCATAATTCACCCCTCCACTTT
>TRBJ1-1|TRBD1|.|TRBV7-3
CASSSGQGSAEAFF
TGTGCCAGCAGCTCGGGACAGGGGAGCGCTGAAGCTTTCTTT
>TRBJ2-3|.|.|TRBV5-6
CASSGGAGDTQYF
TGTGCCAGCAGCGGGGGGGCCGGTGATACGCAGTATTTT
>TRBJ1-1|.|.|TRBV6-1
CASSAGPNTEAFF
TGTGCCAGCAGTGCGGGACCGAACACTGAAGCTTTCTTT
>TRBJ2-5|.|once|TRBV2
CATPDGVGTQYF
TGTGCCACCCCGGACGGTGTAGGGACCCAGTACTTC
>TRBJ2-3|TRBD2|.|TRBV5-6
CASSQGLAGGPFTDTQYF
TGTGCCAGCAGCCAGGGACTAGCGGGGGGGCCTTTCACAGATACGCAGTATTTT
>TRBJ2-2|.|.|TRBV5-1
CASRVPSQGPGSTGELFF
TGCGCCAGCAGGGTTCCTTCGCAGGGCCCGGGGAGCACCGGGGAGCTGTTTTTT
>TRBJ1-2|TRBD1|.|TRBV16
CASSQTGTGTGPYGYTF
TGTGCCAGCAGCCAAACTGGAACCGGGACAGGGCCCTATGGCTACACCTTC
>TRBJ1-1|TRBD1|.|TRBV7-9
CASKTGGANTEAFF
TGTGCCAGCAAAACAGGGGGCGCGAACACTGAAGCTTTCTTT
>TRBJ2-2|.|.|TRBV14
CASSQQDTGELFF
TGTGCCAGCAGCCAACAGGACACCGGGGAGCTGTTTTTT
>TRBJ2-2|TRBD1|.|TRBV7-8
CASSLGPVGGDSRTGELFF
TGTGCCAGCAGCTTAGGGCCGGTGGGTGGGGACAGCCGCACCGGGGAGCTGTTTTTT
>TRBJ2-1|TRBD2|.|TRBV15
CATSGHSGGGNNEQFF
TGTGCCACCAGCGGACATAGCGGGGGGGGGAACAATGAGCAGTTCTTC
>TRBJ2-7|TRBD2|.|TRBV10-2
CASSWGGGDYEQYF
TGCGCCAGCAGCTGGGGCGGGGGGGACTACGAGCAGTACTTC